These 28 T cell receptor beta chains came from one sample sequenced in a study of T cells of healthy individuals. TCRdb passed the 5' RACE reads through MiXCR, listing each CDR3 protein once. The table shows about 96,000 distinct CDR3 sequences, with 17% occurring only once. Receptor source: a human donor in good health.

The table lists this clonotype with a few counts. This CDR3 is CASSLNRGLGYEQYF. The DNA for the CDR3 is TGTGCCAGCAGCTTAAACAGGGGGCTCGGATACGAGCAGTACTTC. The V and J genes are TRBV7-6 and TRBJ2-7; 9 bases fit TRBD1. Germline-derived CDR1 and CDR2 are SGHVS and FNYEAQ. The CDR3 runs 15 residues. After removal of 2 bases from V and 4 bases from J, the junction contained 6 bases not matched to a gene.

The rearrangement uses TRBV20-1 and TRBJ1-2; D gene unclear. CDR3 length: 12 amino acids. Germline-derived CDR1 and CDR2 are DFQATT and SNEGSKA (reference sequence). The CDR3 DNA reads TGCACCACCCCGAATGATCCCTATGGCTACACCTTC. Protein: CTTPNDPYGYTF.

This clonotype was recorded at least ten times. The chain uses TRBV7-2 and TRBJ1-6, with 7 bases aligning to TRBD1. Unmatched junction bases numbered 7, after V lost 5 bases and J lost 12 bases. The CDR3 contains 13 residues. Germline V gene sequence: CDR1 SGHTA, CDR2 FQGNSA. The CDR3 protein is CASSEDRVGPLHF. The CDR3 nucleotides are TGTGCCAGCAGCGAAGACAGGGTTGGACCCCTCCACTTT.

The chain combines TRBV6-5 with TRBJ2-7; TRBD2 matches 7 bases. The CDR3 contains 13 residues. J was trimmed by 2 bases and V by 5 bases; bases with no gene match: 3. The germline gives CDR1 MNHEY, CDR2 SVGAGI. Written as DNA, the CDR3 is TGTGCCAGCAGTAAGGCGGGAGCCTACGAGCAGTACTTC. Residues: CASSKAGAYEQYF.

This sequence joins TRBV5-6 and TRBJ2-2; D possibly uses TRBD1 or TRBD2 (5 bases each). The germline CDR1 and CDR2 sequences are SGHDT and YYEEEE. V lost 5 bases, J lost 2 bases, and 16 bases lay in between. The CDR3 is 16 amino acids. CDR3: CASSLYRGGNTGELFF. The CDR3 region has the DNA TGTGCCAGCAGTCTCTACCGTGGGGGAAACACCGGGGAGCTGTTTTTT.

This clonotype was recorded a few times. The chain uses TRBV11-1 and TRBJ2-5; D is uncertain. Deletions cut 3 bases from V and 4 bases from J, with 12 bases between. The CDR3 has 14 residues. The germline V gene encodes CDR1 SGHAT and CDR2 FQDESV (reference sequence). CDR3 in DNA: TGTGCCAGCAGCTTGATCGGCCAAGGAGAGACCCAGTACTTC. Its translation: CASSLIGQGETQYF.

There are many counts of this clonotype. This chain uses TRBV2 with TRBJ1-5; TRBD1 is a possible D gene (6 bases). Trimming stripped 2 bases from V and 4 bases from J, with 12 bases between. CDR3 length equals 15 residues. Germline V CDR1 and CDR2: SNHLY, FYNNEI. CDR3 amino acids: CASSERSGVNQPQHF. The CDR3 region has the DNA TGTGCCAGCAGTGAAAGGTCAGGGGTTAATCAGCCCCAGCATTTT.

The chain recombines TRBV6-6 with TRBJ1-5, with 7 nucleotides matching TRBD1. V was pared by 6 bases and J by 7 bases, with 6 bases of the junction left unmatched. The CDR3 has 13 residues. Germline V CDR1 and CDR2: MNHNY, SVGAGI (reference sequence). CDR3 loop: CASRTGVRQPQHF. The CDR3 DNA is TGTGCCAGCAGAACAGGGGTGCGCCAGCCCCAGCATTTT.

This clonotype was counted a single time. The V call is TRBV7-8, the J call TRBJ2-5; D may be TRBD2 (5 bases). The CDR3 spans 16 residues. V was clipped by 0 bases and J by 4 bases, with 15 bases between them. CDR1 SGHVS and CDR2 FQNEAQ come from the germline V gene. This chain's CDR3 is CASSLAGVRGVETQYF. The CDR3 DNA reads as TGTGCCAGCAGCTTAGCGGGAGTGAGAGGTGTAGAGACCCAGTACTTC.

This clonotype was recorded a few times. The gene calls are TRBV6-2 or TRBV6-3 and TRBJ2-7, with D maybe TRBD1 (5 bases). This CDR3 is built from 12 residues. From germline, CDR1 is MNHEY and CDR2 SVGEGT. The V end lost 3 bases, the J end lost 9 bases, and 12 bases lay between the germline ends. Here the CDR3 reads CASSYYRLPQYF. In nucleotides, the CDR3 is TGTGCCAGCAGTTATTACAGGTTACCGCAGTACTTC.

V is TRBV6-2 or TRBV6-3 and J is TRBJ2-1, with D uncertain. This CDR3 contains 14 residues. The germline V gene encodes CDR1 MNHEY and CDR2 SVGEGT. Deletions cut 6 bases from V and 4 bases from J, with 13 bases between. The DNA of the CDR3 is TGTGCCAGCAGACCCGGCCCGACATACAATGAGCAGTTCTTC. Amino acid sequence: CASRPGPTYNEQFF.

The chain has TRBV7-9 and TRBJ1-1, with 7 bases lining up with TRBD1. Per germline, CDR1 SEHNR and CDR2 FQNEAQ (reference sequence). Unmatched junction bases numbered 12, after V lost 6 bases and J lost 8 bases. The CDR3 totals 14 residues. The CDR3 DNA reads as TGTGCCAGCAGTTCGATAGGGCAGGGGGAAGAAGCTTTCTTT. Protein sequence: CASSSIGQGEEAFF.

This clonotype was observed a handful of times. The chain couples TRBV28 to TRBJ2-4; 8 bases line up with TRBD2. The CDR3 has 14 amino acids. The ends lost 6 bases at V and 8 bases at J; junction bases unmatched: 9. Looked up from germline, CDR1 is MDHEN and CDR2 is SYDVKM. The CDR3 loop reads CASRLTGGPDIQYF. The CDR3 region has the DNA TGTGCCAGCAGGCTGACGGGAGGGCCCGACATTCAGTACTTC.

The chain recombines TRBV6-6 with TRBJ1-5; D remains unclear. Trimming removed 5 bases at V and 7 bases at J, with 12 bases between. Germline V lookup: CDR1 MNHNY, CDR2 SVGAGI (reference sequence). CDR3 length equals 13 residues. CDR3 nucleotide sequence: TGTGCCAGCAGTGCTGGTCCCCAGCAGCCCCAGCATTTT. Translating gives CASSAGPQQPQHF.

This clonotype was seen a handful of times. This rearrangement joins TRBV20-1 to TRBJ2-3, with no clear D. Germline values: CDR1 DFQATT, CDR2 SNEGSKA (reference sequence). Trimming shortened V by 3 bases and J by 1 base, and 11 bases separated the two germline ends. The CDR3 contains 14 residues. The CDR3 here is CSASGQVRTDTQYF. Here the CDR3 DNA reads TGCAGTGCTAGTGGTCAGGTTCGCACAGATACGCAGTATTTT.

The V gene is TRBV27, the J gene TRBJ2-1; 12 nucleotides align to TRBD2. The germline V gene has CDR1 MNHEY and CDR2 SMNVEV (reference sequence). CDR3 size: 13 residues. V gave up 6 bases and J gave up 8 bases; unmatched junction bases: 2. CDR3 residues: CASRPSGRDEQFF. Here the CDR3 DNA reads TGTGCCAGCAGGCCTAGCGGGAGGGATGAGCAGTTCTTC.

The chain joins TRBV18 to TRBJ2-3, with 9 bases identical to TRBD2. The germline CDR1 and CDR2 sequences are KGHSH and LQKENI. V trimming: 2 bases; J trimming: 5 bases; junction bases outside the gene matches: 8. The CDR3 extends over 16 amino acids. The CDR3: CASSPARAGGVDTQYF. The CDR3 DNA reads TGTGCCAGCTCACCAGCAAGAGCGGGAGGAGTAGATACGCAGTATTTT. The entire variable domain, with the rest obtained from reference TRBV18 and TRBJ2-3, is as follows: NAGVMQNPRHLVRRRGQEARLRCSPMKGHSHVYWYRQLPEEGLKFMVYLQKENIIDESGMPKERFSAEFPKEGPSILRIQQVVRGDSAAYFCASSPARAGGVDTQYFGPGTRLTVL.

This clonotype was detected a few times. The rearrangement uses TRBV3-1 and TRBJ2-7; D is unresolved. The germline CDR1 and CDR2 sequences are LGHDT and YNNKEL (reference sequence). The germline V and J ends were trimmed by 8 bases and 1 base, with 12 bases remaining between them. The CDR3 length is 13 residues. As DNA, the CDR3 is TGTGCCAGCCGTGCCGAGCGATCCTACGAGCAGTACTTC. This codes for CASRAERSYEQYF.

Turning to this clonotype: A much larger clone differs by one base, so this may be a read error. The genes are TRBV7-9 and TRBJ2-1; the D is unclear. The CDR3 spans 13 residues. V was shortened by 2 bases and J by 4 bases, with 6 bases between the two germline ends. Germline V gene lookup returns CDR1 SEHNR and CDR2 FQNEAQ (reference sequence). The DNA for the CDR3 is TGTGCCAGCAGCTTAAACAGTTACAATGAGCAGTTCTTC. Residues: CASSLNSYNEQFF.

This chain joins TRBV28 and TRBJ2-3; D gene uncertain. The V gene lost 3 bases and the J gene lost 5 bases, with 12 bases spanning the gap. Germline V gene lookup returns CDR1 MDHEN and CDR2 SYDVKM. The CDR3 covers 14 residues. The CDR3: CASSFLVYGDTQYF. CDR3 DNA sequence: TGTGCCAGCAGTTTCCTAGTCTATGGAGATACGCAGTATTTT.

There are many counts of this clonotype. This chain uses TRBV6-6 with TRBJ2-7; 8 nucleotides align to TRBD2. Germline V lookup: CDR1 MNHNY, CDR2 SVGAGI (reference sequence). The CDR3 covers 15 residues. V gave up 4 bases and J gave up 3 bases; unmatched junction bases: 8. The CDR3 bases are TGTGCCAGCAGTTCCCAAATAGCGGGGCGCTACGAGCAGTACTTC. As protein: CASSSQIAGRYEQYF.

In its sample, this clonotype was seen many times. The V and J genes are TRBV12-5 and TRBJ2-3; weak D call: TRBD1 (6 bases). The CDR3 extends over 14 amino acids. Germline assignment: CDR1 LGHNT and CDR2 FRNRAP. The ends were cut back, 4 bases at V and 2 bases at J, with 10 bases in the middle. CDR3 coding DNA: TGTGCTAGTGGTTGGGACACCAACACAGATACGCAGTATTTT. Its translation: CASGWDTNTDTQYF.

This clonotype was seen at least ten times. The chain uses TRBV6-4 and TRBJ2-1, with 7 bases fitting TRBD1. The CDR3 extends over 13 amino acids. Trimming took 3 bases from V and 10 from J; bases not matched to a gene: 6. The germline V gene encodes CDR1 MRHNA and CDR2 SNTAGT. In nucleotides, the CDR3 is TGTGCCAGCAGTGAGGGAGACAGGGACGAGCAGTTCTTC. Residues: CASSEGDRDEQFF.

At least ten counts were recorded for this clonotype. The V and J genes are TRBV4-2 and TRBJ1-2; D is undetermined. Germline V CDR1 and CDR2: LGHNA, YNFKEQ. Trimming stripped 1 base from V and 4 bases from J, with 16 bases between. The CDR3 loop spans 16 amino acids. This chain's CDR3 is CASSQGGGSSPYGYTF. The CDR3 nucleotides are TGTGCCAGCAGCCAAGGAGGAGGGAGTAGTCCCTATGGCTACACCTTC.

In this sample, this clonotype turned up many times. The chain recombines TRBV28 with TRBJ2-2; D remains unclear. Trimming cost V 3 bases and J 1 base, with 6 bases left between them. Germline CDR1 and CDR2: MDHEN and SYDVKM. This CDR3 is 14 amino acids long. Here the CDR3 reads CASSLIGNTGELFF. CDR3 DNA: TGTGCCAGCAGTTTGATAGGGAACACCGGGGAGCTGTTTTTT.

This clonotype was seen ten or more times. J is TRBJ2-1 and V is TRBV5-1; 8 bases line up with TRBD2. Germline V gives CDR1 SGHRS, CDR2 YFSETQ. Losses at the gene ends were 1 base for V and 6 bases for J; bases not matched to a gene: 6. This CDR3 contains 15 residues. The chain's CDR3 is CASSLIQRESNEQFF. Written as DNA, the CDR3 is TGCGCCAGCAGCTTGATTCAGCGGGAGTCCAATGAGCAGTTCTTC.

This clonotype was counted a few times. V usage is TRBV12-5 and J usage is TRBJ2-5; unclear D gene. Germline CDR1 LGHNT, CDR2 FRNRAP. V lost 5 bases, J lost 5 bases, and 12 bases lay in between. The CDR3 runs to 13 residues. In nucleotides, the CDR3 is TGTGCTAGTGGTCGCGGACCCGGGGAGACCCAGTACTTC. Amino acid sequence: CASGRGPGETQYF.

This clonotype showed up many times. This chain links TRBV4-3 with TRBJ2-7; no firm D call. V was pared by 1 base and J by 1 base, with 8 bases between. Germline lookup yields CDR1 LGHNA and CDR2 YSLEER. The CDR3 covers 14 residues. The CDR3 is CASSQGPRSYEQYF. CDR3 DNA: TGCGCCAGCAGCCAAGGGCCCAGGTCCTACGAGCAGTACTTC.